The sequence of this T cell receptor (beta chain) was determined in a study of Graves' ophthalmopathy and Graves' hyperthyroidism. Study-wide context: Before any treatment, peripheral blood was taken at the initial diagnosis.

Study-wide findings and caveats: Both an approximately 69% sensitivity and an approximately 72% specificity characterized the model's predictions of ophthalmopathy progression.

Clinical symptoms, serum thyroxine, TRAb, thyroid ultrasound and orbital computed tomography determined diagnosis. Amplification of the TCR beta CDR3 regions used RNA transcripts (as template). Second-round multiplex PCR followed a first-round RT-PCR using HTBI primers. TCRdb redid the calling of the multiplex PCR reads with MiXCR, one entry per CDR3 protein. The table includes hundreds of thousands of distinct CDR3 sequences, approximately 15% detected once. With V trimmed by 3 bases and J by 0 bases, 17 bases remained unmatched. This CDR3 has 20 amino acids. The germline gives CDR1 SGHRS, CDR2 YFSETQ. For this clonotype: Its specificity is unknown.

The sequence derives from a woman aged 25 to 39 with Graves' ophthalmopathy. The sequenced material came from blood. V usage is TRBV5-1 and J usage is TRBJ2-2, with 7 bases matching TRBD1. The CDR3 nucleotides are TGCGCCAGCAGCTGGATCTTGTCTCACAGGGGTGGCCCGAACACCGGGGAGCTGTTTTTT. Translation: CASSWILSHRGGPNTGELFF.